This TCR beta chain was recovered during a study of T cell responses to AZD1222 COVID-19 vaccine. Assay used: immunoSEQ multiplex PCR; TCRdb lists only in-frame clones, some missing. This repertoire shows about 110,000 clones, 85% to 95% found once; its top ten account for over 6%. The receptor's source is an adult in good health. Sequences were derived from peripheral blood, sampled on day 0 of AZD1222 vaccination.

CDR3 amino acids: CASRTLERQGIYEQYF. The CDR3 coding sequence is TGTGCCAGCAGGACGCTCGAGAGACAGGGAATATACGAGCAGTACTTC. The V gene is TRBV2, the J gene TRBJ2-7, with 7 bases matching TRBD1. The CDR3 sequence is 16 residues long. Trimming removed 6 bases from V and 4 bases from J; junction bases left unmatched: 15. Germline CDR1 SNHLY, CDR2 FYNNEI.